The present entry profiles one T cell receptor beta chain with its context. The clone's antigen remains unknown. The input lacks base qualities; no much larger clone sits a single base away. CDR1 and CDR2 are drawn from the germline V gene: MGHRA, YSYEKL. Including the terminal cysteine and phenylalanine, the CDR3 comprises 15 residues. Just the 45-base CDR3 DNA is kept, in frame starting at base 1. V has 1 base trimmed and J has 6 bases trimmed; junction bases matching no gene number 7. The data were obtained in a study of CD8+ T cells in alopecia areata (dated by TCRdb to 2017 to 2018). Regarding the complete study: Treated patients were enrolled in an open-label pilot trial of oral tofacitinib, 5 to 10 mg twice daily, for moderate-to-severe alopecia areata. Scalp clonality was compared across normal scalp (n=4), patchy alopecia areata scalp (n=8), and alopecia totalis/universalis scalp (n=8). RNA was obtained with the PAXgene miRNA kit for fixed scalp, the miRNeasy kit for PBMCs, and the RNeasy kit for mouse skin. High-throughput TCRbeta sequencing was used to examine T cell clonal expansion in alopecia areata in both the C3H/HeJ mouse model and human patients. On the human side, TCRbeta sequencing was run on scalp tissue and on sorted CD4+ and CD8+ peripheral blood T cells from healthy controls and from alopecia areata patients with either patchy or totalis/universalis disease. Tofacitinib-treated patients had biopsies at baseline and at 4 and 24 weeks of treatment, with a later scalp biopsy in several patients. For the treated patients, the SALT score, which quantifies what percentage of scalp surface area is affected, served as the measure of disease severity. immunoSEQ multiplex PCR using 35 Vbeta forward primers and 13 Jbeta reverse primers was used to amplify TCRbeta CDR3 regions. Patients stayed on tofacitinib for 6 to 18 months and then had 6 months of follow-up off drug so that delayed response and recurrence could be assessed. Here is what the overall study found, with its caveats: Tofacitinib significantly decreased scalp clonality and the number of expanded CD8+ clones among the top 100 scalp clones. Compared with mice, TCR sequences shared between patients were less clear, possibly partly because of HLA diversity across the patient population. Unlike mouse skin, which is dominated by gammadelta T cells, normal human skin has resident alphabeta T cells that are also sequenced, and this complicates analysis of the scalp TCR repertoire. Many expanded lesional clones persisted in scalp and blood during tofacitinib treatment, which may partly explain relapse after stopping treatment. Compared with normal scalp, lesional scalp had higher clonality and more expanded CD8+ clones, particularly in alopecia totalis/universalis, a pattern that suggests antigenic drive. Because the treated cohort was small and had only one nonresponder, larger studies are needed to examine links between baseline CD8+ expansion and response.

According to the study, the label for this sample's time point signals: roughly 24 weeks on oral tofacitinib. This sample's treatment or condition label indicates: oral pan-JAK inhibitor, 5-10 mg twice daily. Peripheral blood and lesional scalp punch biopsies were obtained from patients with alopecia areata. PBMCs were isolated by density centrifugation and stained for CD3, CD4 and CD8, and CD4+ and CD8+ T cells were sorted on a FACSAria. Libraries were constructed by the immunoSEQ multiplex PCR assay. For TCR sequencing, RNA was extracted from every sample and reverse transcribed into cDNA to serve as template. First-strand cDNA was synthesized with SuperScript III using a 2:1 mix of oligo-dT and random hexamers. Amplification bias was assessed with a synthetic immune receptor repertoire, and residual bias was removed computationally. Per the authors' processing: Raw reads were preprocessed to remove errors, and CDR3 was defined by IMGT conventions from the conserved cysteine to phenylalanine. To get clonality, Shannon entropy was normalized by log2 of the number of productive unique TCRs and the result was subtracted from 1. Whether each scalp clone was CD4 or CD8 was inferred by checking scalp TCRbeta sequences against the CD4 and CD8 repertoires from sorted blood. TCRdb took over this immuneACCESS table, retaining in-frame rearrangements with V and J assigned. Such tables are incomplete; in checked studies, under half of the missing clones stem from an unresolved V gene, and the remainder is unexplained. The DNA gave D and trimming, while V, J and clone size come from that table. This sample gives over 70,000 clones in total; 60% to 70% of them show up just once. Around 22% of the sample goes to the ten largest clones.

This TCR came from a human donor with alopecia areata. The source material was CD8+ T cells sorted from blood, sampled at week 24, from a patient treated with tofacitinib. Recombination connected TRBV4-1 to TRBJ1-2; TRBD1 agrees with 8 junctional bases. The CDR3 protein sequence reads: CASSQVKGQVDGYTF. The DNA sequence reads TGCGCCAGCAGCCAAGTGAAGGGACAGGTGGATGGCTACACCTTC.